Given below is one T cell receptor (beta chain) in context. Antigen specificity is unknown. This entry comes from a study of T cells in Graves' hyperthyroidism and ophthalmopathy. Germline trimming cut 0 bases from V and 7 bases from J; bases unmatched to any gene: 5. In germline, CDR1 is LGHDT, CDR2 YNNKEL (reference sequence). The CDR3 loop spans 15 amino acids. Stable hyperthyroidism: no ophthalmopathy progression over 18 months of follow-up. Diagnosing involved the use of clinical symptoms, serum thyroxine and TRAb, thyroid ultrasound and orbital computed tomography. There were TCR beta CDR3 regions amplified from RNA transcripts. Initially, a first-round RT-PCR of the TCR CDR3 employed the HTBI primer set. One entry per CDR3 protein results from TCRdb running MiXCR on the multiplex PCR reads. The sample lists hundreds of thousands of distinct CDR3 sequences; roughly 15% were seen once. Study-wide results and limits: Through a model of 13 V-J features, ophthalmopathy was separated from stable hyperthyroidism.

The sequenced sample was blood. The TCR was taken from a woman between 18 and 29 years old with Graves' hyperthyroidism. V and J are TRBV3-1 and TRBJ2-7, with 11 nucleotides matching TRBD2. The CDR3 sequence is CASSQDPLAGAEQYF. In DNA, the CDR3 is TGTGCCAGCAGCCAAGATCCACTAGCGGGAGCTGAGCAGTACTTC.